Listed here are 2 T cell receptor beta chains from one sample, sequenced in a study of vaccination effects on CD4 cells after COVID-19. For these TCRs, the target antigens are not known. Upon completion of about ten days in culture, CD4+ T cells were isolated. Subjects were given two BNT162b2 or mRNA-1273 vaccine doses. This table comes from immunoSEQ multiplex PCR, and its TCRdb copy is limited to in-frame clones, with some not included. Among fewer than 60,000 clones listed, approximately 80% were seen once. This material consisted of CD4+ T cells from PBMCs cultured without peptide, taken after COVID-19 vaccination. The receptors originated from a human donor who received a COVID-19 vaccine.

This clone occurred a few times. The rearrangement uses TRBV12-3 or TRBV12-4 and TRBJ2-6; D gene uncertain. This CDR3 comprises 13 residues. V lost 8 bases and J 0 bases, leaving 5 bases between the germline ends. The CDR3 bases are TGTGCCAGCCGGTCCTCTGGGGCCAACGTCCTGACTTTC. It yields the protein CASRSSGANVLTF.

The chain employs TRBV5-1 and TRBJ2-3; perhaps TRBD2 as D (6 bases). Germline V lookup: CDR1 SGHRS, CDR2 YFSETQ. The germline V and J ends were trimmed by 1 base and 6 bases, with 12 bases remaining between them. The CDR3 covers 14 residues. CDR3 nucleotides: TGCGCCAGCAGCTTGTCGGGGGAAGGGGATACGCAGTATTTT. It encodes CASSLSGEGDTQYF.